The clone carrying this T cell receptor beta chain was detected a few times. This sample was taken from a study of blood T cell repertoires in COVID-19. Study in general: COVID-19 samples, acute and convalescent, were from the United States, Italy and Spain. Nucleic acid was either cDNA or gDNA, and it came from T cells, B-cell-depleted T cells, or PBMCs.

In the original analysis: Counts of nucleated cells, estimated from reference gene primer amplification, were obtained. The data were produced by immunoSEQ multiplex PCR, yet TCRdb's version contains in-frame clones alone and is incomplete. D and trimming were read from the DNA, whereas the V and J calls and clone size are those reported in that table. The top ten clones hold around 1.1% of a sample with around 200,000 clones, approximately 86% of them seen once. The CDR3 covers 13 residues. Per the germline V gene, CDR1 is LNHDA and CDR2 is SQIVND (reference sequence). Trimming took 4 bases from V and 4 from J; bases not matched to a gene: 3.

The sequence was obtained from a man younger than 45 with acute or convalescent COVID-19. This chain joins TRBV19 and TRBJ1-1, with 7 positions matching TRBD1. Source material: peripheral blood. CDR3 nucleotides: TGTGCCAGTAGTAGAAACAGGGGCACTGAAGCTTTCTTT. Amino acid sequence: CASSRNRGTEAFF.